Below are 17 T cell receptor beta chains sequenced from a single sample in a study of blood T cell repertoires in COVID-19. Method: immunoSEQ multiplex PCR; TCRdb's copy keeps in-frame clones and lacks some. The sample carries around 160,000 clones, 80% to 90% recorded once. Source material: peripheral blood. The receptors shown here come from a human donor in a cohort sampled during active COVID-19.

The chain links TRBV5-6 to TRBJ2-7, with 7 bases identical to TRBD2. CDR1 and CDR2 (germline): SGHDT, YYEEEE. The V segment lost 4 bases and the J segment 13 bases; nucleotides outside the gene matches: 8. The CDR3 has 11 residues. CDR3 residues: CASSEGGPTYF. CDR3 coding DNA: TGTGCCAGCAGCGAGGGAGGGCCAACTTACTTC.

Written as DNA, the CDR3 is TGTGCCAGCAGTTTAGCAGGCTATGGCTACACCTTC. It yields the protein CASSLAGYGYTF. The chain combines TRBV28 with TRBJ1-2; no definite D call. Per germline, CDR1 MDHEN and CDR2 SYDVKM. Between the trimmed V and J ends, which lost 2 bases and 4 bases, there was a span of 5 bases. There are 12 residues in the CDR3.

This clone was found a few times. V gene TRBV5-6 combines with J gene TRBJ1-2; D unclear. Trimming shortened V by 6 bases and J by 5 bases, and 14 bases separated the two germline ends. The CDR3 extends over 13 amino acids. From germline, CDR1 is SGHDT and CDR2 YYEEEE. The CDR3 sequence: CASTEPTGYGYTF. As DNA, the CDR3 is TGTGCCAGCACTGAGCCGACGGGGTATGGCTACACCTTC.

As DNA, the CDR3 is TGTGCCAGCAGGCTAGCGGCCACAGATACGCAGTATTTT. It is translated as CASRLAATDTQYF. This chain connects TRBV3-1 (or the pseudogene TRBV3-2) to TRBJ2-3; TRBD2 agrees at 7 bases. Germline CDR1 reads LGHDT; CDR2 reads YNNKEL (reference sequence). This CDR3 comprises 13 residues. V shed 6 bases, J shed 2 bases, and the junction held 2 bases outside the gene matches.

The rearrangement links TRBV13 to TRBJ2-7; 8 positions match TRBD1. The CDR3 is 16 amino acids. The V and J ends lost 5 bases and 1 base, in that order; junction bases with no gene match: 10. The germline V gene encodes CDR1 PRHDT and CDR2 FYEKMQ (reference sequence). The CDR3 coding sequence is TGTGCCAGCAGCCAGGCACAGGGGGTGAGGTCCTACGAGCAGTACTTC. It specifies CASSQAQGVRSYEQYF.

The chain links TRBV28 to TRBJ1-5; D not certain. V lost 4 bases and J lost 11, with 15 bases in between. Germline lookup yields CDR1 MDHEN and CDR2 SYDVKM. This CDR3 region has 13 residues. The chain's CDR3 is CASSSGYQRTQHF. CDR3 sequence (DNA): TGTGCCAGCAGTTCCGGGTATCAGAGGACCCAGCATTTT.

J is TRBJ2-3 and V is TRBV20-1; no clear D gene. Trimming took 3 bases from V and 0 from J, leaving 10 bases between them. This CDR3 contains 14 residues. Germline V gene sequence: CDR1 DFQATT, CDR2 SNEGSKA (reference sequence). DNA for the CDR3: TGCAGTGCTAGTGCACGGGTGAGCACAGATACGCAGTATTTT. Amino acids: CSASARVSTDTQYF.

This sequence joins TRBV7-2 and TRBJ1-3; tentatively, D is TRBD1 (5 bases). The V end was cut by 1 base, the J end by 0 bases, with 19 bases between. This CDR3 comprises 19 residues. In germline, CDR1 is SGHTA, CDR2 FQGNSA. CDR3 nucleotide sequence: TGTGCCAGCAGCTTAGAAGGCGTGGCAGGGCCCCTCTCTGGAAACACCATATATTTT. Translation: CASSLEGVAGPLSGNTIYF.

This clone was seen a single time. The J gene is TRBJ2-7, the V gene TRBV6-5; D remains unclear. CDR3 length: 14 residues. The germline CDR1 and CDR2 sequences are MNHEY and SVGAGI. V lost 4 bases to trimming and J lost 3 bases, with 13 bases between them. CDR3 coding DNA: TGTGCCAGCAGTTCCCGGAACAGAGACTACGAGCAGTACTTC. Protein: CASSSRNRDYEQYF.

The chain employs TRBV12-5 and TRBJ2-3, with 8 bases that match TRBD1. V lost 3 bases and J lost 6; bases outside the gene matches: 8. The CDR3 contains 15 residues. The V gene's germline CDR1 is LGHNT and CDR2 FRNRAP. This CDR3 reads CASGLVQGAGDTQYF. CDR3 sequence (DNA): TGTGCTAGTGGTTTAGTCCAGGGGGCCGGGGATACGCAGTATTTT.

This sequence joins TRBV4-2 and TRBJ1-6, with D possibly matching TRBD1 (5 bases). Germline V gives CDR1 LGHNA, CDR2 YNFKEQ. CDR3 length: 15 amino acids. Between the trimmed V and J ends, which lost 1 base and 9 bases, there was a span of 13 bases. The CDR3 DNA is TGTGCCAGCAGCCAAGGAAGGGGAAAAGGTTCACCCCTCCACTTT. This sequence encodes CASSQGRGKGSPLHF.

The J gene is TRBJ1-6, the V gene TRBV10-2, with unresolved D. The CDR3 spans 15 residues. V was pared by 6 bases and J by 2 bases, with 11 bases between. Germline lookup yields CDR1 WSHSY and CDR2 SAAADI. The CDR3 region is CASRKLAAYNSPLHF. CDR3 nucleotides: TGCGCCAGCAGGAAGTTGGCAGCCTATAATTCACCCCTCCACTTT.

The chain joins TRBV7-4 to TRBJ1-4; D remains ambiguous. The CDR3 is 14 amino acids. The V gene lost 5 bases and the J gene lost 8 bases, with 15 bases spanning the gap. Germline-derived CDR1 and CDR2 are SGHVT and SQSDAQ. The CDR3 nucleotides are TGTGCCAGCAGCCCCCGGAGGGATGGCGAAAAACTGTTTTTT. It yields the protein CASSPRRDGEKLFF.

The CDR3 loop reads CASSFWDRERETQYF. In DNA, the CDR3 is TGTGCCAGCAGCTTTTGGGACAGGGAGAGGGAGACCCAGTACTTC. The rearrangement links TRBV7-9 to TRBJ2-5; 9 positions agree with TRBD1. The CDR3 sequence is 15 residues long. Germline CDR1 and CDR2: SEHNR and FQNEAQ (reference sequence). Losses at the gene ends were 3 bases for V and 5 bases for J; bases not matched to a gene: 7.

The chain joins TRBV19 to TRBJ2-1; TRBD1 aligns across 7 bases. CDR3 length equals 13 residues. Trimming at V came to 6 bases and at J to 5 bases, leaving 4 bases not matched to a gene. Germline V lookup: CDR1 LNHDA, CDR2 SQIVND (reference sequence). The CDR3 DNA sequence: TGTGCCAGTAGCTCGGGACAGCACAATGAGCAGTTCTTC. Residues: CASSSGQHNEQFF.

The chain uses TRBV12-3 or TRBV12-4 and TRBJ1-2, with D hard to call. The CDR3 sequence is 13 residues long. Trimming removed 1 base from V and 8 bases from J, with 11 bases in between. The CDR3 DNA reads TGTGCCAGCAGTTTAGTTCGTTCTTTAGGCTACACCTTC. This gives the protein CASSLVRSLGYTF.

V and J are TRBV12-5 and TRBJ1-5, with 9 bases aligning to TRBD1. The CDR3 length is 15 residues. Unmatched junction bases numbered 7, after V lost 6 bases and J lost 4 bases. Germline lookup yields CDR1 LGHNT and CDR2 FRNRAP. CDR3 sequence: CASGRGQGRNQPQHF. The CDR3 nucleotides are TGTGCTAGTGGCCGAGGACAGGGGAGGAATCAGCCCCAGCATTTT.